A single T cell receptor beta chain is shown here with its context. TCR beta CDR3 region amplification was performed from RNA transcripts. A set of HTBI primers served as the primers for a first-round RT-PCR of the TCR CDR3. MiXCR, run by TCRdb on the multiplex PCR reads, gives a single entry per CDR3 protein. Of about 98,000 distinct CDR3 sequences listed, roughly 37% are singletons. The source of the sample is a study of T cells in Graves' hyperthyroidism and ophthalmopathy. The germline CDR1 and CDR2 sequences are SNHLY and FYNNEI. The CDR3 extends over 18 amino acids. The J segment lost 2 bases and the V segment lost 4 bases, leaving 9 bases of the junction unmatched.

The receptor comes from a woman in her 30s with Graves' hyperthyroidism. Sequencing used peripheral blood or thyroid tissue (not recorded which). The chain joins TRBV2 to TRBJ1-5, with TRBD1 matching 12 bases. The CDR3 region is CASSASGTGGYGNQPQHF. The CDR3 nucleotides are TGTGCCAGCAGTGCCTCCGGGACAGGGGGCTATGGCAATCAGCCCCAGCATTTT.